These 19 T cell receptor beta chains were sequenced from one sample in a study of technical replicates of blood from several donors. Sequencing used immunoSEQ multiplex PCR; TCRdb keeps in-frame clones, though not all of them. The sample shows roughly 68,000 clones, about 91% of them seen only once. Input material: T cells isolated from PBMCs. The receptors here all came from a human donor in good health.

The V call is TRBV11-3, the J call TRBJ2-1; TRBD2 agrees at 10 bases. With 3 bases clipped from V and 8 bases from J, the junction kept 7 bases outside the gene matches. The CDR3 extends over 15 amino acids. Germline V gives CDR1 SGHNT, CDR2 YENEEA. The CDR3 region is CASSFSSGRGHEQFF. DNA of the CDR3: TGTGCCAGCAGCTTTAGCAGCGGGAGGGGGCATGAGCAGTTCTTC.

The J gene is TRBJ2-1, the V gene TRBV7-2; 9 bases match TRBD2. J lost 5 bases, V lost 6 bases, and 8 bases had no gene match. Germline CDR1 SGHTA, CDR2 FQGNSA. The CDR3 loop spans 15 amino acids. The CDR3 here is CASRTSGPGDNEQFF. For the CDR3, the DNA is TGTGCCAGCAGAACTAGCGGGCCGGGGGACAATGAGCAGTTCTTC.

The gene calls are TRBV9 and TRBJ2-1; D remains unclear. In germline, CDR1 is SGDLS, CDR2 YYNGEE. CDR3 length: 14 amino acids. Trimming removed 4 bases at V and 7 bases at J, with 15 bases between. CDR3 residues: CASSPPPGVNEQFF. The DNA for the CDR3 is TGTGCCAGCAGCCCCCCTCCGGGTGTGAATGAGCAGTTCTTC.

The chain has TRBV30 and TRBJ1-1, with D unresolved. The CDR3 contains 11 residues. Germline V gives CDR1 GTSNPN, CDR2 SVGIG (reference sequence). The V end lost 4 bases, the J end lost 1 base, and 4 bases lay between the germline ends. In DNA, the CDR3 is TGTGCCTGGAAGAGGAACACTGAAGCTTTCTTT. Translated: CAWKRNTEAFF.

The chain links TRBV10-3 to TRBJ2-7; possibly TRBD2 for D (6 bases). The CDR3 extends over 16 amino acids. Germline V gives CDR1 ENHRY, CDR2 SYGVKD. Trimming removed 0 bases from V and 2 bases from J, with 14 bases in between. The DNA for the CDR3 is TGTGCCATCAGTGAGTCCCACACTAGCAACACCTACGAGCAGTACTTC. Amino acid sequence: CAISESHTSNTYEQYF.

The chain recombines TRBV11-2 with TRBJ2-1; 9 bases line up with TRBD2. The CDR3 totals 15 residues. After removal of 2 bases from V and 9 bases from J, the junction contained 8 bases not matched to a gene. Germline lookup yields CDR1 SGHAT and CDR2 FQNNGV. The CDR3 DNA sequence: TGTGCCAGCAGCTTATTAGCGGGAGAACTCGGTGAGCAGTTCTTC. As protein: CASSLLAGELGEQFF.

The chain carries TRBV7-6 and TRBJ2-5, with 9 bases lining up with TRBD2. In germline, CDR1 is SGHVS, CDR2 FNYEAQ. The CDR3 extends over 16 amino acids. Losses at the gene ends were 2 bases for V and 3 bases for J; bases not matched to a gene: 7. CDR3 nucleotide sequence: TGTGCCAGCAGCTTATGGAGGGCGGGGGGGAAAGAGACCCAGTACTTC. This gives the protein CASSLWRAGGKETQYF.

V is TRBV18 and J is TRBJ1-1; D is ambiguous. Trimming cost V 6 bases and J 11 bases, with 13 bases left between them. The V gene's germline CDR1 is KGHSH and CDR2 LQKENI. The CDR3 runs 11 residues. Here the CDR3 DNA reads TGTGCCAGCTCCCTAGGACTTGAGGCTTTCTTT. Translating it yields CASSLGLEAFF.

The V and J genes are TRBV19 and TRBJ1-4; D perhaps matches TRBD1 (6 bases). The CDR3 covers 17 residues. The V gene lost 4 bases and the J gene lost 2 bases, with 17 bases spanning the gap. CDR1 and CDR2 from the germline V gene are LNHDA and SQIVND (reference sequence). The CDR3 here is CASSRQEEVWTNEKLFF. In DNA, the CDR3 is TGTGCCAGTAGTAGACAGGAAGAGGTGTGGACTAATGAAAAACTGTTTTTT.

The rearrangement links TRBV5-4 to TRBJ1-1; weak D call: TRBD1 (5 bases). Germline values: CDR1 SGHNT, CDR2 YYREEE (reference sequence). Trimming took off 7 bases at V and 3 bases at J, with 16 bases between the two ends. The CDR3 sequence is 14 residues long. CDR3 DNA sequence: TGTGCCAGCCGACAAGCTCCCAGGGACACTGAAGCTTTCTTT. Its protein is CASRQAPRDTEAFF.

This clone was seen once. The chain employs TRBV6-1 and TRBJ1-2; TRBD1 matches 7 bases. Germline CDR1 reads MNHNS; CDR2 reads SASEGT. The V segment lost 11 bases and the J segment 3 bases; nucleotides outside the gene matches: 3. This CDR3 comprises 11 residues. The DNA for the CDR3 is TGTGCCTTAACAGGGGACTATGGCTACACCTTC. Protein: CALTGDYGYTF.

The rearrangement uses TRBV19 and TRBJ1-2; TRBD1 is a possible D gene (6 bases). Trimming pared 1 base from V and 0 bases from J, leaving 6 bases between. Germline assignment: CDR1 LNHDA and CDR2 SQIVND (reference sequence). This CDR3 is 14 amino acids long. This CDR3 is CASSIGTANYGYTF. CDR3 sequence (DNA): TGTGCCAGTAGTATAGGGACAGCTAACTATGGCTACACCTTC.

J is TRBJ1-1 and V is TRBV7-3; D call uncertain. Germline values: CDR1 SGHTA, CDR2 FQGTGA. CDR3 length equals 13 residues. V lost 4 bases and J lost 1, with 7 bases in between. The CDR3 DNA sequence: TGTGCCAGCAGCTCCCTTCCGAACACTGAAGCTTTCTTT. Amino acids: CASSSLPNTEAFF.

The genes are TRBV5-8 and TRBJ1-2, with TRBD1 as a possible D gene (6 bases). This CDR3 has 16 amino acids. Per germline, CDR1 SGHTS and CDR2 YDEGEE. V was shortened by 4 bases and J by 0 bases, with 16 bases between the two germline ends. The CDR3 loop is CASSHLGGWSNYGYTF. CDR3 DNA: TGTGCCAGCAGCCACTTAGGGGGTTGGTCTAACTATGGCTACACCTTC.

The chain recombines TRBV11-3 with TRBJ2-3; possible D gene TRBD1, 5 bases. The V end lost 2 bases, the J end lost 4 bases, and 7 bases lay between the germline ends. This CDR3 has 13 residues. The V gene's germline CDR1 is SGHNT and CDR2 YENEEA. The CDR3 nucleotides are TGTGCCAGCAGCTTACAGGGCCCAGATACGCAGTATTTT. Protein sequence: CASSLQGPDTQYF.

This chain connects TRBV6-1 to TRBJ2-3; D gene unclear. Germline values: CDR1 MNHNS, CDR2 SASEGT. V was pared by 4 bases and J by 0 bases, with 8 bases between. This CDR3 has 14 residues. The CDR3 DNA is TGTGCCAGCAGTGCAGTTTGGAGCACAGATACGCAGTATTTT. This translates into CASSAVWSTDTQYF.

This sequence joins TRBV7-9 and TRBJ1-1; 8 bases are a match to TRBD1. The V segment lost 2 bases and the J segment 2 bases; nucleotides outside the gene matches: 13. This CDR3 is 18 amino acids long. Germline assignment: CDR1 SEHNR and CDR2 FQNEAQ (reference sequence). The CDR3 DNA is TGTGCCAGCAGCTTAATTGGACAGGGAACTTGGGGAAACACTGAAGCTTTCTTT. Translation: CASSLIGQGTWGNTEAFF. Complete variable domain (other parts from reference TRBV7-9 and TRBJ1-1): DTGVSQNPRHKITKRGQNVTFRCDPISEHNRLYWYRQTLGQGPEFLTYFQNEAQLEKSRLLSDRFSAERPKGSFSTLEIQRTEQGDSAMYLCASSLIGQGTWGNTEAFFGQGTRLTVV.

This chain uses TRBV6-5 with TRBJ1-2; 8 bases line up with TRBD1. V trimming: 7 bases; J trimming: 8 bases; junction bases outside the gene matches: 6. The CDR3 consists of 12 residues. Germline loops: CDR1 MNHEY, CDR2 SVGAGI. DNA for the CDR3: TGTGCCAGCATCGGACAGGGTGACGGCTACACCTTC. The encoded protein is CASIGQGDGYTF.

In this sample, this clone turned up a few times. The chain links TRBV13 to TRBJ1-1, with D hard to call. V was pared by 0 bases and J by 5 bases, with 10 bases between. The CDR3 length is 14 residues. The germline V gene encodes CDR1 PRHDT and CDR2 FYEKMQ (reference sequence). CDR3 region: CASSLGDRSTEAFF. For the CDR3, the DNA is TGTGCCAGCAGCTTAGGTGATCGCAGTACTGAAGCTTTCTTT.